This passage covers 13 T cell receptor beta chains from one sample sequenced in a study of human T cells and chemical hapten exposure. Noted time point: patch test 2, 6 weeks after DPC sensitization. As to treatment: therapeutic diphenylcyclopropenone sensitization with weekly scalp DPC. TCRdb re-derived calls from the RACE reads in MiXCR, one entry per CDR3 protein. The sample carries about 78,000 distinct CDR3 sequences, 7.5% to 9.5% recorded once. Here the sequenced sample was whole blood, taken in connection with sensitization to the hapten diphenylcyclopropenone (DPC). All receptors come from a woman aged 50 to 65 with alopecia areata. Some clones in this sample may be carry-over from other donors' samples.

This clonotype was observed many times. The J gene is TRBJ2-4, the V gene TRBV20-1; 9 nucleotides line up with TRBD1. The length of the CDR3 is 14 residues. With V trimmed by 6 bases and J by 3 bases, 6 bases remained unmatched. Germline lookup yields CDR1 DFQATT and CDR2 SNEGSKA (reference sequence). The CDR3, as DNA: TGCAGTGCCATCCGGGACAGGGTCAAAAACATTCAGTACTTC. Its translation: CSAIRDRVKNIQYF.

The chain couples TRBV11-3 to TRBJ2-1, with TRBD2 as a possible D gene (7 bases). V shed 5 bases and J shed 4 bases, with 15 bases lying between them. Germline values: CDR1 SGHNT, CDR2 YENEEA. The CDR3 is 15 residues long. In DNA form, the CDR3 reads TGTGCCAGCAGCCTCTCGCGGGGGCCTTACAATGAGCAGTTCTTC. Its translation: CASSLSRGPYNEQFF.

V and J are TRBV5-1 and TRBJ2-5; 12 positions agree with TRBD2. The CDR3 is 17 residues long. V was pared by 4 bases and J by 2 bases, with 9 bases of the junction left unmatched. Germline V lookup: CDR1 SGHRS, CDR2 YFSETQ. CDR3 in amino acids: CASSLSRGLAGQETQYF. The CDR3, as DNA: TGCGCCAGCAGCCTCTCCCGCGGACTAGCGGGACAAGAGACCCAGTACTTC.

There are a few counts of this clonotype. The chain links TRBV5-1 to TRBJ1-1, with D unclear. This CDR3 comprises 14 residues. Germline V gene sequence: CDR1 SGHRS, CDR2 YFSETQ. V dropped 6 bases and J dropped 0 bases, with 12 bases sitting between them. The DNA of the CDR3 is TGCGCCAGCACCCCAGGTGACATGAACACTGAAGCTTTCTTT. It encodes CASTPGDMNTEAFF.

The V and J genes are TRBV28 and TRBJ2-1, with D perhaps matching TRBD2 (7 bases). The CDR3 runs to 15 residues. CDR1 and CDR2 (germline): MDHEN, SYDVKM. Trimming pared 6 bases from V and 10 bases from J, leaving 22 bases between. The CDR3 nucleotides are TGTGCCAGCAGCCCTCCGATCTCGGGGGGCCAGGAGCAGTTCTTC. Amino acid sequence: CASSPPISGGQEQFF.

The V and J genes are TRBV12-3 or TRBV12-4 and TRBJ1-3; 10 bases fit TRBD1. This CDR3 is 13 amino acids long. Trimming took 8 bases from V and 2 from J; bases not matched to a gene: 0. The CDR3 bases are TGTGCCAGCGGGACAGGGGCTGGAAACACCATATATTTT. It encodes CASGTGAGNTIYF.

In its sample, this clonotype was seen a few times. The CDR3 sequence: CASSLGSLAGTYNEQFF. The CDR3 region has the DNA TGTGCCAGCAGCTTAGGGAGTCTAGCGGGGACCTACAATGAGCAGTTCTTC. This chain uses TRBV7-9 with TRBJ2-1; 9 nucleotides match TRBD2. CDR1 is SEHNR and CDR2 is FQNEAQ in the germline V gene (reference sequence). The length of the CDR3 is 17 residues. With 1 base clipped from V and 2 bases from J, the junction kept 6 bases outside the gene matches.

This clonotype occurred a few times. The V and J genes are TRBV5-6 and TRBJ2-6; tentatively, D is TRBD1 (6 bases). Germline assignment: CDR1 SGHDT and CDR2 YYEEEE. The CDR3 has 19 amino acids. Deletions cut 4 bases from V and 3 bases from J, with 23 bases between. The CDR3 loop reads CASSLELDSRVLGANVLTF. The CDR3 bases are TGTGCCAGCAGCCTAGAGCTGGACAGCCGAGTCCTTGGGGCCAACGTCCTGACTTTC.

The V call is TRBV20-1, the J call TRBJ2-2, with 12 bases matching TRBD2. The V and J ends lost 0 bases and 6 bases, in that order; junction bases with no gene match: 2. The length of the CDR3 is 15 residues. Per the germline V gene, CDR1 is DFQATT and CDR2 is SNEGSKA (reference sequence). CDR3 region: CSAREASGRAGELFF. CDR3 DNA sequence: TGCAGTGCTAGAGAGGCTAGCGGGAGGGCCGGGGAGCTGTTTTTT.

On this clonotype itself: It may be a read error: a sequence one base away is much more abundant. The chain combines TRBV28 with TRBJ2-3, with 7 positions matching TRBD2. The CDR3 totals 15 residues. The germline V gene encodes CDR1 MDHEN and CDR2 SYDVKM. V lost 6 bases, J lost 5 bases, and 11 bases stayed unmatched. The CDR3 is CASSSGGRVGDTQYF. In DNA form, the CDR3 reads TGTGCCAGCAGCTCCGGCGGGAGAGTAGGAGATACGCAGTATTTT.

This clonotype was counted at least ten times. The V and J genes are TRBV12-3 or TRBV12-4 and TRBJ1-6; D call uncertain. The CDR3 covers 17 residues. V was clipped by 4 bases and J by 0 bases, with 13 bases between them. In DNA form, the CDR3 reads TGTGCCAGCAGTTCTATCGGAGGTGGCTCCTATAATTCACCCCTCCACTTT. Encoded protein: CASSSIGGGSYNSPLHF.

The chain employs TRBV12-3 or TRBV12-4 and TRBJ2-5, with 10 bases matching TRBD2. V lost 6 bases and J lost 3; bases outside the gene matches: 1. This CDR3 contains 13 residues. In DNA, the CDR3 is TGTGCCAGCAGGCTAGCGGGGGAAGAGACCCAGTACTTC. Its protein is CASRLAGEETQYF.

This clonotype was counted between two and nine times. The junction differs from germline at one of its ends, possibly a read error. This sequence joins TRBV12-3 or TRBV12-4 and TRBJ1-5; weak D call: TRBD1 (6 bases). The CDR3 spans 14 residues. The CDR3 DNA sequence: TGTGCCAGCAGTTTAGACAGGGCTGATCAGCCCCAGAATTTT. As protein: CASSLDRADQPQNF.